The clone carrying this TCR beta chain was recorded at least ten times. Researchers amplified the TCR beta CDR3 regions from RNA transcripts. The HTBI primer set drove a first-round RT-PCR of the TCR CDR3. From the multiplex PCR reads, TCRdb called clonotypes with MiXCR, one entry per CDR3 protein. The table shows 600,000 or so distinct CDR3 sequences, with approximately 44% occurring only once. These data come from a study of T cells in Graves' hyperthyroidism and ophthalmopathy. Trimming removed 7 bases from V and 7 bases from J, with 14 bases in between. The CDR3 has 14 residues. This clonotype originated in a woman between 18 and 29 years old with Graves' hyperthyroidism. The chain joins TRBV12-3 or TRBV12-4 to TRBJ1-6, with D maybe TRBD1 (6 bases). Sample: peripheral blood or thyroid tissue (not recorded which). CDR3: CASTTHRENSPLHF. The CDR3 DNA reads TGTGCCAGCACCACGCACAGGGAGAATTCACCCCTCCACTTT.